What follows is one TCR beta chain and its context. The data were obtained in a study of blood T cell repertoires in COVID-19. About the study: Collection of acute and convalescent COVID-19 samples took place in the United States, Italy and Spain. PBMCs, B-cell-depleted T cells, or T cells provided the cDNA or gDNA that made up the material.

This table comes from immunoSEQ multiplex PCR, and its TCRdb copy is limited to in-frame clones, with some not included. The top ten hold around 1.6% of the sample, which has about 330,000 clones, about 83% seen once. CDR3 size: 14 residues. V lost 3 bases to trimming and J lost 10 bases; unmatched junction nucleotides: 6. Per the germline V gene, CDR1 is MNHNS and CDR2 is SASEGT. Sequences were obtained from peripheral blood. The J gene is TRBJ1-6, the V gene TRBV6-1; 7 bases fit TRBD1. The receptor's source is a woman aged 50 to 60 with acute or convalescent COVID-19. In DNA, the CDR3 is TGTGCCAGCAGTGATTTAGGGGGCGGGTCACCCCTCCACTTT. Amino acids: CASSDLGGGSPLHF.